This is a list of T cell receptor beta chains from one sample in a study of human T cells and chemical hapten exposure. TCRdb re-called the RACE reads through MiXCR, storing one row per CDR3 protein. The data contain approximately 95,000 distinct CDR3 sequences, around 10% of them seen just once; the ten biggest clones take up 2.5% to 4%. Material: whole blood, obtained in connection with sensitization to the hapten diphenylcyclopropenone (DPC). The receptors derive from a woman between 40 and 55 years old with alopecia areata. Some clones in this sample may be carry-over from other donors' samples. The CDR3 runs from the conserved cysteine through the conserved F or W. The order of the fields is J gene, D gene, V gene, CDR3 protein. The D gene is left open where the match is weak.

j_call: TRBJ2-7; d_call: TRBD2; v_call: TRBV12-3/TRBV12-4; cdr3_aa: CASSPIAGGFNEQYF
j_call: TRBJ2-1; d_call: TRBD2; v_call: TRBV20-1; cdr3_aa: CSARALAGPPGTSNLYNEQFF
j_call: TRBJ1-2; d_call: TRBD1; v_call: TRBV29-1; cdr3_aa: CSVVGTGDDYGYTF
j_call: TRBJ2-7; d_call: NA; v_call: TRBV29-1; cdr3_aa: CSAVGSLFDEQYF
j_call: TRBJ2-7; d_call: NA; v_call: TRBV7-8; cdr3_aa: CASSMDGGLYEQYF
j_call: TRBJ2-5; d_call: TRBD2; v_call: TRBV7-9; cdr3_aa: CASSLLGSGTETQYF
j_call: TRBJ1-1; d_call: TRBD1; v_call: TRBV7-9; cdr3_aa: CASSSFQGAGTEAFF
j_call: TRBJ2-3; d_call: NA; v_call: TRBV28; cdr3_aa: CASSRTDTQYF
j_call: TRBJ2-3; d_call: TRBD2; v_call: TRBV10-3; cdr3_aa: CAISESPSGASTDTQYF
j_call: TRBJ2-5; d_call: NA; v_call: TRBV29-1; cdr3_aa: CSVANGVKRETQYF
j_call: TRBJ1-2; d_call: TRBD1; v_call: TRBV29-1; cdr3_aa: CSVEGQGPNLNYGYTF
j_call: TRBJ2-3; d_call: NA; v_call: TRBV20-1; cdr3_aa: CSAPMGGGTDTQYF
j_call: TRBJ1-3; d_call: NA; v_call: TRBV12-3/TRBV12-4; cdr3_aa: CASSISPGNTIYF
j_call: TRBJ2-7; d_call: NA; v_call: TRBV5-6; cdr3_aa: CASSLSDEQYF
j_call: TRBJ1-2; d_call: NA; v_call: TRBV29-1; cdr3_aa: CSVEDLPGGGYTF